This T cell receptor (beta chain) derives from a study of CD8 T cells in ankylosing spondylitis. Regarding the study as a whole: It appeared that ankylosing spondylitis blood was characterized by a TCR beta motif of roughly 8 highly homologous variants.

CDR1 SGHTA and CDR2 FQGTGA come from the germline V gene. V lost 1 base, J lost 0 bases, and 8 bases lay in between. The CDR3 consists of 15 residues. As to this clonotype: Its cognate antigen is unknown.

Each CDR3 protein is one row after TCRdb ran MiXCR on the 5' RACE reads. Altogether about 390,000 distinct CDR3 sequences are present, approximately 20% being singletons, with the ten largest covering roughly 16%. The chain couples TRBV7-3 to TRBJ2-3; D is uncertain. This receptor was taken from a male donor with ankylosing spondylitis. Sample: blood, either unsorted or a sorted T cell fraction (not recorded which). The DNA for the CDR3 is TGTGCCAGCAGCTTAATGGCGGCTAGCACAGATACGCAGTATTTT. Its translation is CASSLMAASTDTQYF. Full variable domain (outside the CDR3, taken from reference TRBV7-3 and TRBJ2-3): GAGVSQTPSNKVTEKGKYVELRCDPISGHTALYWYRQSLGQGPEFLIYFQGTGAADDSGLPNDRFFAVRPEGSVSTLKIQRTERGDSAVYLCASSLMAASTDTQYFGPGTRLTVL.